This T cell receptor (beta chain) comes out of a study of blood T cell repertoires in COVID-19. Study at large: The United States, Italy and Spain were the sources of the acute and convalescent COVID-19 samples. PBMCs, B-cell-depleted T cells, or T cells were the source of the cDNA or gDNA that made up the material.

Trimming stripped 6 bases from V and 0 bases from J, with 13 bases between. Germline V gene data show CDR1 as KGHDR and CDR2 as SFDVKD. The CDR3 sequence is 15 residues long. As originally analysed: Amplification of reference gene primers was used by the study to estimate nucleated cell counts. TCRdb keeps only in-frame clones here, not all; method: immunoSEQ multiplex PCR. The V and J calls and clone size are taken from that table; D and trimming were inferred from the DNA. The sample carries 300,000 to 400,000 clones, less than 90% recorded once. Participants spanned ages about 18 to 100 years and resided in roughly 22 US areas.

The chain recombines TRBV24-1 with TRBJ1-2; D may be TRBD1 (5 bases). The sample consisted of PBMCs or T cells enriched from blood (not recorded which). The origin of this receptor is a woman in her twenties or thirties who had recovered from COVID-19. CDR3 nucleotide sequence: TGTGCCACCAGTTCCACAGGCCGCCCTAACTATGGCTACACCTTC. Its protein is CATSSTGRPNYGYTF.